This is a list of T cell receptor beta chains from one sample in a study of control samples from healthy donors and cancer patients. Assay: immunoSEQ multiplex PCR; the TCRdb copy retains only in-frame clones and omits some. Among approximately 90,000 clones, over 90% were seen once, and the ten largest hold 1.5%. Sequenced sample: blood. These receptors were obtained from a woman aged 30 to 39 in good health. CDR3s include the opening cysteine and the closing phenylalanine or tryptophan.

V | CDR3
TRBV19 | CASSTFRGNRGNIQYF
TRBV5-4 | CASSYGLAGGETQYF
TRBV18 | CASSPHHYEQYF
TRBV2 | CAIKTGGNTIYF
TRBV6-6 | CASIPAGQNSPLHF
TRBV18 | CASSPQDSSGANVLTF
TRBV7-3 | CASSLRGGRDIQYF
TRBV19 | CASSPGQAYEQYF
TRBV6-1 | CASSDGGTGFTEAFF
TRBV18 | CASSLSAGTGNTIYF
TRBV10-2 | CASSDPRLAGKETQYF
TRBV6-5 | CASSYSGERKAFF
TRBV19 | CASSTNQGASNQPQHF
TRBV10-3 | CAISESLWGRAPEQYF
TRBV14 | CASSQGPENTGELFF
TRBV3-1/TRBV3-2 | CASSRQGTAYEQYF
TRBV7-3 | CASSLSGQGYNEQFF
TRBV7-9 | CASSPKGTDGSPLHF
TRBV19 | CASSIGGQGSEKLFF
TRBV5-1 | CASSLAVSLDTQYF
TRBV10-1 | CASSNDRDYGYTF
TRBV6-2/TRBV6-3 | CASSPTSGMATGELFF
TRBV4-1 | CASSQRHYPAVVSGNTIYF
TRBV18 | CASSPRDLNEKLFF
TRBV6-5 | CASSRLDEQYF
TRBV28 | CASSFPTSGGAYEQFF
TRBV27 | CASSLSRVTVTEAFF
TRBV21-1 | CASSNLKREGYEQYF
TRBV6-5 | CASSYLGNTEAFF